This T cell receptor (beta chain) derives from a study of response to subunit inactivated influenza vaccine. V lost 2 bases and J lost 0, with 8 bases in between. Germline V gene lookup returns CDR1 DFQATT and CDR2 SNEGSKA (reference sequence). The CDR3 spans 14 residues. MiXCR, run by TCRdb on the RT-PCR reads, gives a single entry per CDR3 protein. The sample consists of 300,000 to 350,000 distinct CDR3 sequences, 21% of them appearing once. The TCR was taken from a man between 50 and 69 years old who received an inactivated influenza vaccine. The chain employs TRBV20-1 and TRBJ2-1; D is unresolved. This specimen was PBMCs from blood, taken around 22 months after vaccination. The CDR3 region is CSARTRSSYNEQFF. CDR3 in DNA: TGCAGTGCTAGAACACGGAGCTCCTACAATGAGCAGTTCTTC.